One and the same sample provided the 15 T cell receptor beta chains below, sequenced in a study of regulatory T cells in long-lasting Graves disease. Both iRepertoire HTBI primers and Arm-PCR of CDR3 regions were used to build the TCR beta libraries. Each CDR3 protein is one row after TCRdb ran MiXCR on the multiplex PCR reads. Of 400,000 to 550,000 distinct CDR3 sequences listed, about 16% were seen once; the top ten hold about 25%. Time point reported: newly diagnosed GD, antithyroid drugs for less than 3 months. PBMCs were the source of the RNA used for TCR sequencing. These sequences were also reported in another study, on T cells in Graves' hyperthyroidism and ophthalmopathy.

The sample was peripheral blood mononuclear cells (PBMCs), taken at new diagnosis, from a patient treated with antithyroid drugs. These receptors originate from a woman younger than 30 with Graves disease.

This clonotype was seen many times. The chain employs TRBV2 and TRBJ1-5; D is ambiguous. The CDR3 sequence is 13 residues long. Trimming shortened V by 7 bases and J by 0 bases, and 7 bases separated the two germline ends. CDR1 is SNHLY and CDR2 is FYNNEI in the germline V gene. For the CDR3, the DNA is TGTGCCAGCACCGGGAATAGCAATCAGCCCCAGCATTTT. Encoded protein: CASTGNSNQPQHF.

The sample holds many counts of this clonotype. The gene calls are TRBV4-3 and TRBJ2-3, with unresolved D. CDR1 is LGHNA, CDR2 YSLEER, per germline. The CDR3 sequence is 17 residues long. Trimming removed 1 base at V and 1 base at J, with 15 bases between. CDR3 in DNA: TGCGCCAGCAGCCAAGTTCCCGCTAGTTTGGGCACAGATACGCAGTATTTT. It codes for CASSQVPASLGTDTQYF.

This clonotype was recorded at least ten times. V is TRBV3-1 and J is TRBJ2-2; D not resolved. This CDR3 region has 13 residues. V was clipped by 4 bases and J by 4 bases, with 7 bases between them. Germline CDR1 is LGHDT and CDR2 is YNNKEL (reference sequence). CDR3 amino acids: CASSLSLTGELFF. CDR3 DNA sequence: TGTGCCAGCAGCCTCTCGCTCACCGGGGAGCTGTTTTTT.

This clonotype was detected ten times or more. The chain joins TRBV6-5 to TRBJ2-1, with D perhaps matching TRBD1 (6 bases). CDR1 MNHEY and CDR2 SVGAGI come from the germline V gene. Between the trimmed V and J ends, which lost 4 bases and 6 bases, there was a span of 13 bases. CDR3 length: 14 amino acids. CDR3 protein: CASSFLRGGNEQFF. CDR3 nucleotides: TGTGCCAGCAGTTTCCTCAGGGGCGGCAATGAGCAGTTCTTC.

The CDR3 loop reads CASSDGISTDTQYF. In DNA, the CDR3 is TGTGCCAGCAGTGACGGGATTAGCACAGATACGCAGTATTTT. This chain uses TRBV6-1 with TRBJ2-3, with D possibly TRBD2 on 5 matching bases. The germline V and J ends were trimmed by 3 bases and 0 bases, with 7 bases remaining between them. This CDR3 spans 14 amino acids. Germline V CDR1 and CDR2: MNHNS, SASEGT.

This clonotype was found many times. The chain uses TRBV30 and TRBJ2-7; 9 positions agree with TRBD1. J lost 4 bases, V lost 3 bases, and 10 bases had no gene match. CDR3 length equals 15 residues. Germline V lookup: CDR1 GTSNPN, CDR2 SVGIG (reference sequence). The CDR3 nucleotides are TGTGCCTGGAGCGTCGGGACAGGGAGGTGGTACGAGCAGTACTTC. This encodes CAWSVGTGRWYEQYF.

Many counts were recorded for this clonotype. V and J are TRBV7-2 and TRBJ2-5; 10 positions agree with TRBD1. The CDR3 loop spans 15 amino acids. Trimming took 4 bases from V and 4 from J; bases not matched to a gene: 6. Germline CDR1 reads SGHTA; CDR2 reads FQGNSA. This chain's CDR3 is CASSSRGQGLETQYF. The CDR3 DNA reads TGTGCCAGCAGCTCTAGGGGACAGGGGTTAGAGACCCAGTACTTC. Based on the CDR3 plus reference TRBV7-2 and TRBJ2-5, the full variable domain is GAGVSQSPSNKVTEKGKDVELRCDPISGHTALYWYRQSLGQGLEFLIYFQGNSAPDKSGLPSDRFSAERTGGSVSTLTIQRTQQEDSAVYLCASSSRGQGLETQYFGPGTRLLVL.

CDR3 in amino acids: CASKSPLGGNTGELFF. CDR3 in DNA: TGTGCCAGCAAAAGTCCTTTGGGGGGCAACACCGGGGAGCTGTTTTTT. V and J are TRBV5-5 and TRBJ2-2; D may correspond to TRBD1 or TRBD2 (6 bases each). The CDR3 length is 16 residues. V shed 6 bases and J shed 2 bases, with 17 bases lying between them. Germline V CDR1 and CDR2: SGHKS, YYEKEE (reference sequence).

About this clonotype: Since a much larger clone is just one base distant, this may be a read error. This rearrangement joins TRBV6-9 to TRBJ2-1, with D perhaps matching TRBD2 (6 bases). The V gene lost 2 bases and the J gene lost 4 bases, with 12 bases spanning the gap. Germline values: CDR1 MNHGY, CDR2 SVAAGI. The CDR3 contains 15 residues. CDR3 in DNA: TGTGCCAGCAGTTATGGTGGGGGGAGTTACAATGAGCAGTTCTTC. This codes for CASSYGGGSYNEQFF.

This clonotype showed up just a few times. The chain has TRBV5-4 and TRBJ2-5; 12 positions match TRBD1. Germline V CDR1 and CDR2: SGHNT, YYREEE (reference sequence). There are 16 residues in the CDR3. Germline trimming cut 2 bases from V and 5 bases from J; bases unmatched to any gene: 7. The CDR3: CASSLAGTGGRETQYF. The CDR3, as DNA: TGTGCCAGCAGCTTAGCCGGGACAGGGGGCAGGGAGACCCAGTACTTC.

In this sample, this clonotype turned up many times. This chain connects TRBV12-3 or TRBV12-4 to TRBJ2-1, with D perhaps TRBD1 or TRBD2 (5 bases each). Trimming pared 2 bases from V and 4 bases from J, leaving 18 bases between. The CDR3 consists of 17 residues. The CDR3 DNA reads TGTGCCAGCAGTTTAAGAGTGGGGGTGGAGGCTTACAATGAGCAGTTCTTC. It is translated as CASSLRVGVEAYNEQFF.

This clonotype was seen ten or more times. CDR3 residues: CASSRGNEKLFF. The CDR3 nucleotides are TGTGCCAGCAGCCGGGGGAATGAAAAACTGTTTTTT. This chain joins TRBV14 and TRBJ1-4; D might be TRBD1 (5 bases). The CDR3 covers 12 residues. Germline CDR1 reads SGHDN; CDR2 reads FVKESK. The V end lost 4 bases, the J end lost 5 bases, and 5 bases lay between the germline ends.

A few counts support this clonotype. The chain combines TRBV6-1 with TRBJ2-6, with a possible D match to TRBD1 (5 bases). V lost 5 bases to trimming and J lost 0 bases, with 11 bases between them. The germline gives CDR1 MNHNS, CDR2 SASEGT. The CDR3 length is 16 residues. DNA for the CDR3: TGTGCCAGCAGTCAGGGCTTTTCCTCTGGGGCCAACGTCCTGACTTTC. It codes for CASSQGFSSGANVLTF.

CDR3 coding DNA: TGTGCCAGTAGGCCTTTTCCCAGCGGGAGTTCCTACAATGAGCAGTTCTTC. It specifies CASRPFPSGSSYNEQFF. This sequence joins TRBV19 and TRBJ2-1, with 8 bases lining up with TRBD2. Looked up from germline, CDR1 is LNHDA and CDR2 is SQIVND (reference sequence). CDR3 length: 17 residues. With V trimmed by 6 bases and J by 1 base, 11 bases remained unmatched.

This clonotype was observed at least ten times. The genes are TRBV28 and TRBJ1-5, with D maybe TRBD1 (6 bases). Trimming shortened V by 4 bases and J by 6 bases, and 10 bases separated the two germline ends. The germline V gene has CDR1 MDHEN and CDR2 SYDVKM. The CDR3 has 13 residues. CDR3 region: CASSSTGAQPQHF. The CDR3 DNA is TGTGCCAGCAGTTCGACAGGAGCTCAGCCCCAGCATTTT. Full variable domain (missing parts from reference TRBV28 and TRBJ1-5): DVKVTQSSRYLVKRTGEKVFLECVQDMDHENMFWYRQDPGLGLRLIYFSYDVKMKEKGDIPEGYSVSREKKERFSLILESASTNQTSMYLCASSSTGAQPQHFGDGTRLSIL.